This T cell receptor (beta chain) was sequenced in a study of naive and memory T cell subsets. Cells stained for CD3, CD4, CD8, CD45RA, CD27 and viability were sorted into four CD45RA/CD27 subsets. Points from the study as a whole: Clonotypes are single alpha or beta chains, not paired receptors. From naive to CM, EM and EMRA, diversity decreased and Gini increased.

With respect to this clonotype: The antigen remains unidentified.

Both TRBC1 and TRBC2 were covered by a beta constant-region primer of two equimolar oligonucleotides. Nested alpha and beta constant-region primers with the SP2 primer drove four PCR rounds on ligated cDNA. In TCRdb, the UMI-ligation and nested PCR reads were re-called with MiXCR into one record per CDR3 protein. The table records around 18,000 distinct CDR3 sequences, roughly 8.4% of them present only once. This clonotype was obtained from a human donor in good health. Sequenced input: central memory CD8+ T cells from blood.

CDR3 DNA sequence: TGTGCCAGCAGCCTGAGGGGGGGGGACGAGCAGTACTTC. Translated, it gives CASSLRGGDEQYF. V gene TRBV7-9 combines with J gene TRBJ2-7; a weak D match, TRBD2 (7 bases). The CDR3 has 13 residues. Deletions cut 5 bases from V and 5 bases from J, with 13 bases between. CDR1 and CDR2 from the germline V gene are SEHNR and FQNEAQ (reference sequence). The variable domain in full, completed from reference TRBV7-9 and TRBJ2-7, reads DTGVSQNPRHKITKRGQNVTFRCDPISEHNRLYWYRQTLGQGPEFLTYFQNEAQLEKSRLLSDRFSAERPKGSFSTLEIQRTEQGDSAMYLCASSLRGGDEQYFGPGTRLTVT.